This entry features one T cell receptor beta chain sequence. This sample stems from a study of T cells after yellow fever vaccination. One entry per CDR3 protein, called by TCRdb with MiXCR from the 5' RACE reads. Here the sample spans 250,000 or so distinct CDR3 sequences, approximately 6.3% being singletons. The receptor comes from a man aged 30 to 39 who received the YFV17D yellow fever vaccine. The sample in question was CD4+ T cells sorted from PBMCs, obtained on the day of the yellow fever booster vaccination.

In DNA form, the CDR3 reads TGCGCCAGCAGCCCCGACAGGACCCCCCGGGATACGCAGTATTTT. Translating it yields CASSPDRTPRDTQYF. The chain is built from TRBV10-1 and TRBJ2-3; TRBD1 is a possible D gene (6 bases). The CDR3 extends over 15 amino acids. V was trimmed by 6 bases and J by 6 bases, leaving 19 bases between them. The V gene's germline CDR1 is WNHNN and CDR2 SYGVQD (reference sequence).